This record concerns one T cell receptor (beta chain) sequence. This sample stems from a study of circulating and synovial CD4+ cells in juvenile arthritis. The germline gives CDR1 SGHTA, CDR2 FQGNSA. The CDR3 totals 18 residues. V trimming: 2 bases; J trimming: 4 bases; junction bases outside the gene matches: 13. Method: immunoSEQ multiplex PCR; TCRdb's copy keeps in-frame clones and lacks some. In the table there are about 32,000 clones, approximately 92% of which are singletons. The specimen sequenced was CD4+ T cells from blood. V and J are TRBV7-2 and TRBJ1-3; 8 positions agree with TRBD1. The origin of this receptor is a human donor with juvenile idiopathic arthritis. CDR3 coding DNA: TGTGCCAGCAGCTTAAAGGAGACAGGGGTTTCATTCGGAAACACCATATATTTT. Its protein product is CASSLKETGVSFGNTIYF.